What follows is one T cell receptor (beta chain) and its context. Its antigen remains unidentified. Naivety among CD8 cells was defined by CD45RO negativity and positive CCR7 selection, thereby excluding terminally differentiated effector memory CD45RA+ cells. In the authors' methods: Filtering differed, since immunoSEQ gave only junction sequences and no quality scores. TCRdb's table, derived via immunoSEQ multiplex PCR, lists solely in-frame clones and lacks some. V, J and clone size reflect that table, while D and trimming were determined from the DNA. The sample lists about 2.2 million clones, 85% to 95% occurring once. These data originate in a study of shared clonotypes between healthy human individuals. General study points: Shared across several donors were around 5% of the naive CD4 clonotypes.

V was trimmed by 0 bases and J by 0 bases, leaving 17 bases between them. The CDR3 sequence is 19 residues long. The germline CDR1 and CDR2 sequences are MNHEY and SMNVEV (reference sequence). Sequencing input: naive CD8+ T cells from PBMCs. This TCR was sampled from a man aged 18 to 35 in good health. Some clones in this sample may be carry-over from other donors' samples. The V call is TRBV27, the J call TRBJ1-4; D not resolved. The CDR3 DNA is TGTGCCAGCAGTTTATCGTGGTGGGCCGGAGGTTCAACTAATGAAAAACTGTTTTTT. Translated, it gives CASSLSWWAGGSTNEKLFF.